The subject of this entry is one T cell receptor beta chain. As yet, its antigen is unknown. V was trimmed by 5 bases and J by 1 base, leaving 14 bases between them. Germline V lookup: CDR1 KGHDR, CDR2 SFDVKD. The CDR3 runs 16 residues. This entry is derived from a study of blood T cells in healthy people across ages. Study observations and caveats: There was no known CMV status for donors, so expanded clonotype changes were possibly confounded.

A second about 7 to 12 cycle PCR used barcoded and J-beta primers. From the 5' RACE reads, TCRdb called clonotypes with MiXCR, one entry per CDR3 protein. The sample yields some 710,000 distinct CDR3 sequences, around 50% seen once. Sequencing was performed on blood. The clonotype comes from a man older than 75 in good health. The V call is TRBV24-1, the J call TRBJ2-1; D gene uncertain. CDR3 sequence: CATSGAVADSYNEQFF. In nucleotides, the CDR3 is TGTGCCACCAGTGGGGCCGTGGCGGATTCCTACAATGAGCAGTTCTTC.